This T cell receptor (beta chain) was obtained from a study of graft-versus-host responses after intestinal transplantation. Assay used: immunoSEQ multiplex PCR; TCRdb lists only in-frame clones, some missing. The sample lists 37,000 or so clones, roughly 87% occurring once. The sample holds one count of this clone. Trimming pared 0 bases from V and 0 bases from J, leaving 7 bases between. The CDR3 has 15 amino acids. CDR1 LNHNV and CDR2 YYDKDF come from the germline V gene (reference sequence). Processed graft tissue released its intraepithelial and lamina propria lymphocytes. This TCR derives from a human patient who received an intestinal transplant, so some T cells may come from the graft donor. The chain employs TRBV15 and TRBJ2-3; the D gene is possibly TRBD1 (5 bases). The starting material was ileum tissue, obtained almost 210 days after intestinal transplant. CDR3 loop: CATSRDRDSTDTQYF. CDR3 nucleotide sequence: TGTGCCACCAGCAGAGACAGGGATAGCACAGATACGCAGTATTTT. The full variable domain, in which reference TRBV15 and TRBJ2-3 provide the parts outside the CDR3, is DAMVIQNPRYQVTQFGKPVTLSCSQTLNHNVMYWYQQKSSQAPKLLFHYYDKDFNNEADTPDNFQSRRPNTSFCFLDIRSPGLGDTAMYLCATSRDRDSTDTQYFGPGTRLTVL.